A selection of T cell receptor beta chains follows, all from one sample in a study of blood T cell repertoires in COVID-19. Profiled with immunoSEQ multiplex PCR; TCRdb holds only in-frame clones, not every one. The sample records about 90,000 clones, around 89% being singletons. Sequenced input: peripheral blood. The origin of the receptors is a man aged 50 or older with COVID-19, enrolled during active disease. The CDR3 runs from the conserved cysteine through the conserved F or W. The D gene is left open where the match is weak. Size is omitted from some rows. Given values are once, few, many or a class for expanded clones.

>TRBV9|TRBJ1-5|NA|NA
TGTGCCAGCAGCGTAGAGGGGAATAGCAATCAGCCCCAGCATTTT
CASSVEGNSNQPQHF
>TRBV20-1|TRBJ2-7|TRBD1|NA
TGCAGTCCAGACAGGGCCTACGAGCAGTACTTC
CSPDRAYEQYF
>TRBV6-1|TRBJ1-1|TRBD1|NA
TGTGCCAGCAGTGAGGGACAGTATCTAGAAGCTTTCTTT
CASSEGQYLEAFF
>TRBV2|TRBJ2-3|TRBD2|NA
TGTGCCAGCAGTGGGCTAGCGGGGGTAGATACGCAGTATTTT
CASSGLAGVDTQYF
>TRBV3-1/TRBV3-2|TRBJ1-3|NA|few
TGTGCCAGCAGTCAGGTGTCTGGAAACACCATATATTTT
CASSQVSGNTIYF
>TRBV28|TRBJ1-1|NA|NA
TGTGCCAGCAGTTTACCCCCGCATCAAAGAGCCACTGAAGCTTTCTTT
CASSLPPHQRATEAFF
>TRBV7-3|TRBJ2-1|TRBD1|NA
TGTGCCAGCAGCCCCAGGGGGACCGTTGGTAATGAGCAGTTCTTC
CASSPRGTVGNEQFF
>TRBV4-1|TRBJ2-7|NA|NA
TGCGCCAGCAGCCAAGACCCAGGTGCCTACGAGCAGTACTTC
CASSQDPGAYEQYF
>TRBV2|TRBJ1-1|TRBD1|NA
TGTGCCAGCAGATCTACAGGGGGCCCTGAAGCTTTCTTT
CASRSTGGPEAFF
>TRBV9|TRBJ1-2|NA|NA
TGTGCCAGCAGCGTAGATTGGGCAGCCCCAGTCTATGGCTACACCTTC
CASSVDWAAPVYGYTF
>TRBV10-1|TRBJ1-1|TRBD1|NA
TGCGCCAGCAGTAACAGGGGGAACACTGAAGCTTTCTTT
CASSNRGNTEAFF
>TRBV19|TRBJ2-1|TRBD2|NA
TGTGCCAGTAGTATGATCCCCCTAGCGGGGGGCCTTAGGAAGTTCTTC
CASSMIPLAGGLRKFF
>TRBV30|TRBJ1-4|TRBD1|NA
TGTGCCGGACAGGCGGCAGGTGAAAAACTGTTTTTT
CAGQAAGEKLFF
>TRBV21-1|TRBJ2-1|NA|NA
TGTGCCAGCAGACCGCAAGGGGAACGCTCCTACAATGAGCAGTTCTTC
CASRPQGERSYNEQFF
>TRBV3-1/TRBV3-2|TRBJ1-2|NA|NA
TGTGCCAGCAGCCAAGAGGGGGCGCGAGGCTACACCTTC
CASSQEGARGYTF
>TRBV3-1/TRBV3-2|TRBJ2-5|TRBD2|NA
TGTGCCAGCAGCCCCCCTCCGGGAGGAACGACAGAGACCCAGTACTTC
CASSPPPGGTTETQYF
>TRBV5-4|TRBJ1-2|TRBD1|once
TGTGCCAGCAGCTTGGCTGGCAGGGGGTATAGTGGCTACACCTTC
CASSLAGRGYSGYTF
>TRBV18|TRBJ1-3|TRBD1|NA
TGTGCCAGCTCACCAAACAGGGGGAAGGCTGGAAACACCATATATTTT
CASSPNRGKAGNTIYF
>TRBV7-8|TRBJ2-7|NA|NA
TGTGCCAGCAGCCCCGGGTTAATCGCCAGCTCCTACGAGCAGTACTTC
CASSPGLIASSYEQYF
>TRBV2|TRBJ2-5|NA|NA
TGTGCCAGCAGTGTGGCCAGGCAAGAGACCCAGTACTTC
CASSVARQETQYF
>TRBV18|TRBJ2-2|NA|NA
TGTGCCAGCTCGACTAACACCGGGGAGCTGTTTTTT
CASSTNTGELFF
>TRBV27|TRBJ2-2|NA|once
TGTGCCAGCAGTGATGAAAGACTAGGGAACACCGGGGAGCTGTTTTTT
CASSDERLGNTGELFF
>TRBV2|TRBJ2-7|NA|NA
TGTGCCAGCAGTAACAATTTCTACGAGCAGTACTTC
CASSNNFYEQYF
>TRBV29-1|TRBJ1-3|NA|NA
TGCAGCGTTGAAGATAGGACTATTCGGGACACCATATATTTT
CSVEDRTIRDTIYF
>TRBV5-4|TRBJ1-6|TRBD1|few
TGTGCCAGCAGCCTAAGACAGGGAAATTCACCCCTCCACTTT
CASSLRQGNSPLHF
>TRBV19|TRBJ2-2|TRBD1|few
TGTGCCAGTAGCGGGACAGGGGTATTAGGAACCGGGGAGCTGTTTTTT
CASSGTGVLGTGELFF
>TRBV27|TRBJ2-7|TRBD2|NA
TGTGCCAGCAGTTGGGCAGCGGGGGGCGGGTACGAGCAGTACTTC
CASSWAAGGGYEQYF
>TRBV12-3/TRBV12-4|TRBJ2-2|NA|once
TGTGCCAGCAGCGGGATCACCACCGGGGAGCTGTTTTTT
CASSGITTGELFF
>TRBV29-1|TRBJ1-2|NA|NA
TGCAGCGTTGCCGGGAACGGAGACGGCTACACCTTC
CSVAGNGDGYTF
>TRBV4-1|TRBJ2-5|TRBD2|NA
TGCGCCAGCAGCCCGGGAGGGATCGGGGAGACCCAGTACTTC
CASSPGGIGETQYF
>TRBV6-5|TRBJ1-5|NA|NA
TGTGCCAGCAGTTTTGACAGGTCCAATCAGCCCCAGCATTTT
CASSFDRSNQPQHF
>TRBV20-1|TRBJ1-1|TRBD1|NA
TGCAGTGCTAGTGGGGTCTGGGGCAGGGGGCGCGGGTTGACTGAAGCTTTCTTT
CSASGVWGRGRGLTEAFF
>TRBV27|TRBJ2-7|TRBD2|NA
TGTGCCAGCAGTTCTTCCGGGGCTAGCGGGGGGGCCTCCTACGAGCAGTACTTC
CASSSSGASGGASYEQYF
>TRBV7-8|TRBJ2-7|NA|NA
TGTGCCAGCAGCCCGCGACTGGAAGTGCAGTACTTC
CASSPRLEVQYF
>TRBV18|TRBJ2-7|TRBD1|few
TGTGCCAGCTCACCTTCCCGGGACAGGGTCGAGCAGTACTTC
CASSPSRDRVEQYF
>TRBV7-3|TRBJ2-2|NA|few
TGTGCCAGCAGCACCCAGGGGGGCTCGAACACCGGGGAGCTGTTTTTT
CASSTQGGSNTGELFF
>TRBV29-1|TRBJ1-2|NA|NA
TGCAGCGCCGAAACAGGATCGTCTCACTATGGCTACACCTTC
CSAETGSSHYGYTF
>TRBV2|TRBJ2-7|NA|NA
TGTGCCAGCAGTGATCCGGAGGTAGGCACCATCTACGAGCAGTACTTC
CASSDPEVGTIYEQYF
>TRBV6-5|TRBJ2-3|NA|NA
TGTGCCAGCAGTTCGGGGGCAGATACGCAGTATTTT
CASSSGADTQYF
>TRBV4-3|TRBJ1-6|NA|NA
TGCGCCAGCAGCCAAGGGTACAGGGTAAATTCACCCCTCCACTTT
CASSQGYRVNSPLHF
>TRBV30|TRBJ2-2|NA|NA
TGTGCCTGGAGTGTCGTAGTATCCGGGGAGCTGTTTTTT
CAWSVVVSGELFF
>TRBV18|TRBJ1-3|TRBD1|NA
TGTGCCAGCTCACCAACCCGGGGACAGGGAGGAAACACCATATATTTT
CASSPTRGQGGNTIYF
>TRBV29-1|TRBJ1-3|NA|NA
TGCAGCGTTGGCCAGGCGGGGGCAGGTGGAAACACCATATATTTT
CSVGQAGAGGNTIYF
>TRBV6-5|TRBJ1-6|NA|NA
TGTGCCAGCACGGGAGGTAATTCACCCCTCCACTTT
CASTGGNSPLHF
>TRBV5-8|TRBJ2-3|NA|NA
TGTGCCAGCAGCTTGGCTGCGTCACCGAGGGGGGATACGCAGTATTTT
CASSLAASPRGDTQYF
>TRBV19|TRBJ2-7|TRBD2|once
TGTGCCAGTAGTATAAGGTTGACGGGGGGGGTCCCTGGCGAGCAGTACTTC
CASSIRLTGGVPGEQYF
>TRBV6-5|TRBJ1-1|NA|NA
TGTGCCAGCAGGGCAGGGGATACTGAAGCTTTCTTT
CASRAGDTEAFF
>TRBV6-5|TRBJ1-3|TRBD1|NA
TGTGCCAGCATTCAGACAGGGGGGTCTGGAAACACCATATATTTT
CASIQTGGSGNTIYF
>TRBV11-2|TRBJ1-6|NA|NA
TGTGCCAGCAGCTTAAGCGACAGCGCTCATTCACCCCTCCACTTT
CASSLSDSAHSPLHF
>TRBV11-2|TRBJ2-3|NA|NA
TGTGCCAGCGGTTTTGGGCGATATACGCAGTATTTT
CASGFGRYTQYF
>TRBV2|TRBJ1-6|NA|NA
TGTGCCAGCAGTGTATCCAGCTCCTATAATTCACCCCTCCACTTT
CASSVSSSYNSPLHF
>TRBV2|TRBJ2-2|TRBD2|NA
TGTGCCAGCAGTGAAGAGGCGGGGGGGAACACCGGGGAGCTGTTTTTT
CASSEEAGGNTGELFF
>TRBV4-1|TRBJ2-7|TRBD1|NA
TGCGCCAGCAGCAGGGACAGGGGGACCTACGAGCAGTACTTC
CASSRDRGTYEQYF